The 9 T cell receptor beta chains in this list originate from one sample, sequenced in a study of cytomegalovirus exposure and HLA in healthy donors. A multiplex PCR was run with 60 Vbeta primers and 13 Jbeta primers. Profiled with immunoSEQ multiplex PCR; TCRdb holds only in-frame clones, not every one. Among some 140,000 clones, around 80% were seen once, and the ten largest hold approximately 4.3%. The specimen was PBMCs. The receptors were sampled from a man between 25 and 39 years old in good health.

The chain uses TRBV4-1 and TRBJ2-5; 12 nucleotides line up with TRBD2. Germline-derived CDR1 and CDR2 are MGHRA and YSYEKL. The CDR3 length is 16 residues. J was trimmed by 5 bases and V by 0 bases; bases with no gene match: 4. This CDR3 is CASSQEPSGRDETQYF. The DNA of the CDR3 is TGCGCCAGCAGCCAAGAACCTAGCGGGAGGGATGAGACCCAGTACTTC.

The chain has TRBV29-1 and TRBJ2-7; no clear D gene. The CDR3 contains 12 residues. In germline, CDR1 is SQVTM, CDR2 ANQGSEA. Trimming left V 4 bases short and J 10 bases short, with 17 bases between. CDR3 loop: CSVVEATTSQYF. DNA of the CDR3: TGCAGCGTTGTAGAGGCAACTACGAGCCAGTACTTC.

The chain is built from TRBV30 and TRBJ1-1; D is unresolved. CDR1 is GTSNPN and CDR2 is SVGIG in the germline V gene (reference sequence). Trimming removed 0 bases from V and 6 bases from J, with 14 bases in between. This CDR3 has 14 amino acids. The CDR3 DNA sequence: TGTGCCTGGAGTGTACCCCATGGCGGGGCTGAAGCTTTCTTT. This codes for CAWSVPHGGAEAFF.

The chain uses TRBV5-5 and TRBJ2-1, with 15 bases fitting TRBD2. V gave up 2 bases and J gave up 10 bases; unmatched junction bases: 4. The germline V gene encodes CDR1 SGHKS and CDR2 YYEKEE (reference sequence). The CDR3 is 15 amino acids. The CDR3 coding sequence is TGTGCCAGCAGCTTACGTGGGACTAGCGGGAGGGAGCAGTTCTTC. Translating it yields CASSLRGTSGREQFF.

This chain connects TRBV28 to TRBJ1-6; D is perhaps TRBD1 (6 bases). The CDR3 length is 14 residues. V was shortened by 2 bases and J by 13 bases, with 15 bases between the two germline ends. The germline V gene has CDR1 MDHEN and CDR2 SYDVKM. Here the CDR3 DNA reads TGTGCCAGCAGTTTAGGCGGGGGGACATGGCCCCTCCACTTT. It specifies CASSLGGGTWPLHF.

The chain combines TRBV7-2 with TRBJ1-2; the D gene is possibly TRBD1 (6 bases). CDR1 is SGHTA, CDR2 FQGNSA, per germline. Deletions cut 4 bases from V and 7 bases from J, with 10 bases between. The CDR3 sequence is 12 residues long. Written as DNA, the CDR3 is TGTGCCAGCAGCTCCCAGGGGACTGGCTACACCTTC. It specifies CASSSQGTGYTF. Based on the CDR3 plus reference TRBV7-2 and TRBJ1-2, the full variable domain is GAGVSQSPSNKVTEKGKDVELRCDPISGHTALYWYRQSLGQGLEFLIYFQGNSAPDKSGLPSDRFSAERTGGSVSTLTIQRTQQEDSAVYLCASSSQGTGYTFGSGTRLTVV.

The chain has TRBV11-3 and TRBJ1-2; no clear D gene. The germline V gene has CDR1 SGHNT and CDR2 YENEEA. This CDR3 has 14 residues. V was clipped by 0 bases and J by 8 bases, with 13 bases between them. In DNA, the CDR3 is TGTGCCAGCAGCTTAGATCCGGCAGCGAGGGGCTACACCTTC. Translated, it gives CASSLDPAARGYTF.

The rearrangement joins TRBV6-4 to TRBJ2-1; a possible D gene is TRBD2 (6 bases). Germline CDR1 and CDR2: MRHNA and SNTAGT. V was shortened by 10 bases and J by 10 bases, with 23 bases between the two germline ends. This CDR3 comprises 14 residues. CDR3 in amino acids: CATAPSADRGEQFF. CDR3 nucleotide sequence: TGTGCCACCGCCCCTAGCGCAGATCGAGGCGAGCAGTTCTTC.

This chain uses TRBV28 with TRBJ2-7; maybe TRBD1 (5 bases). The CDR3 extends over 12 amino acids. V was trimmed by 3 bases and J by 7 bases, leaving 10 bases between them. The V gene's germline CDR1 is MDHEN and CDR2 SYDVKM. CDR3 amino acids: CASSFPQGEQYF. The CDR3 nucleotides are TGTGCCAGCAGTTTCCCTCAGGGAGAGCAGTACTTC.